The 27 T cell receptor beta chains listed next were all sequenced from one sample in a study of naive and memory T cell subsets. Two oligonucleotides, mixed equimolar, formed the beta constant-region primer covering TRBC1 and TRBC2. TCRdb used MiXCR to reprocess the UMI-ligation and nested PCR reads, holding one entry per CDR3 protein. The top ten clones hold roughly 1.6% of a sample with approximately 89,000 distinct CDR3 sequences, roughly 7% of them seen once. Sequenced: central memory CD4+ T cells from blood. The receptors derive from a human donor in good health.

This clonotype was counted many times. The gene calls are TRBV12-3 or TRBV12-4 and TRBJ2-3, with TRBD2 as a possible D gene (5 bases). The V and J ends lost 2 bases and 2 bases respectively, with 8 bases between them. The CDR3 is made up of 14 amino acids. For the CDR3, the DNA is TGTGCCAGCAGTTTACACGGGAACACAGATACGCAGTATTTT. As protein: CASSLHGNTDTQYF.

This clonotype has more than one count but fewer than ten. The chain uses TRBV2 and TRBJ2-1; 9 nucleotides agree with TRBD1. The CDR3 runs to 14 residues. The V and J ends lost 6 bases and 4 bases, in that order; junction bases with no gene match: 4. CDR1 is SNHLY, CDR2 FYNNEI, per germline. The CDR3 nucleotides are TGTGCCAGCAGCAGACAGGGGGTATACAATGAGCAGTTCTTC. It translates to CASSRQGVYNEQFF.

This clonotype has just one count. The chain links TRBV19 to TRBJ1-4; D uncertain. The germline V gene has CDR1 LNHDA and CDR2 SQIVND (reference sequence). Trimming removed 6 bases from V and 0 bases from J, with 20 bases in between. CDR3 length equals 18 residues. The CDR3 protein is CASRHQDGRDATNEKLFF. The CDR3 nucleotides are TGTGCCAGTAGACACCAGGACGGACGCGATGCAACTAATGAAAAACTGTTTTTT.

The chain combines TRBV18 with TRBJ1-4; 7 bases are a match to TRBD1. The CDR3 runs 14 residues. Trimming cost V 8 bases and J 7 bases; bases outside gene matches: 10. CDR1 is KGHSH, CDR2 LQKENI, per germline. CDR3 DNA sequence: TGTGCCAGCACCCGGGACAGAGATACTGAAAAACTGTTTTTT. Translated, it gives CASTRDRDTEKLFF.

This chain connects TRBV27 to TRBJ2-6; 7 nucleotides line up with TRBD1. The CDR3 runs to 16 residues. With 6 bases clipped from V and 0 bases from J, the junction kept 5 bases outside the gene matches. In germline, CDR1 is MNHEY, CDR2 SMNVEV (reference sequence). The CDR3 reads CASSKGQRSGANVLTF. CDR3 DNA: TGTGCCAGCAGCAAGGGACAGCGCTCTGGGGCCAACGTCCTGACTTTC.

This clonotype came up a few times. This chain uses TRBV25-1 with TRBJ2-2; D not certain. The germline V and J ends were trimmed by 3 bases and 3 bases, with 8 bases remaining between them. The germline gives CDR1 MGHDK, CDR2 SYGVNS. This CDR3 comprises 14 residues. This CDR3 is CASSDVGHTGELFF. In DNA form, the CDR3 reads TGTGCCAGCAGTGACGTTGGGCACACCGGGGAGCTGTTTTTT.

The gene calls are TRBV7-9 and TRBJ2-1; D uncertain. The CDR3 consists of 13 residues. Germline loops: CDR1 SEHNR, CDR2 FQNEAQ (reference sequence). The V end lost 3 bases, the J end lost 7 bases, and 10 bases lay between the germline ends. CDR3 residues: CASSFSSRNEQFF. CDR3 DNA sequence: TGTGCCAGCAGCTTTTCCAGTCGGAATGAGCAGTTCTTC.

The rearrangement links TRBV12-3 or TRBV12-4 to TRBJ2-1, with 7 nucleotides matching TRBD2. The length of the CDR3 is 17 residues. The ends lost 5 bases at V and 9 bases at J; junction bases unmatched: 19. CDR3 in amino acids: CASSLPSGEGRLSEQFF. The DNA of the CDR3 is TGTGCCAGCAGTCTCCCCTCGGGGGAGGGCCGGTTAAGTGAGCAGTTCTTC.

This clonotype came up a few times. J is TRBJ2-1 and V is TRBV6-1, with a weak D call TRBD2 (5 bases). This CDR3 comprises 15 residues. The germline V and J ends were trimmed by 6 bases and 2 bases, with 14 bases remaining between them. Germline V gene lookup returns CDR1 MNHNS and CDR2 SASEGT. The CDR3 nucleotides read TGTGCCAGCAGGGCCAAATCGGGAACCTACAATGAGCAGTTCTTC. Amino acid sequence: CASRAKSGTYNEQFF.

Ten or more counts support this clonotype. V is TRBV5-1 and J is TRBJ2-7, with D uncertain. The CDR3 is made up of 15 amino acids. The V and J ends lost 6 bases and 3 bases respectively, with 19 bases between them. Germline V gene sequence: CDR1 SGHRS, CDR2 YFSETQ. Here the CDR3 DNA reads TGCGCCAGCAACCTTGGGGTTACACCCGTCTACGAGCAGTACTTC. Translating it yields CASNLGVTPVYEQYF.

This chain connects TRBV19 to TRBJ1-1; D perhaps matches TRBD1 (5 bases). Trimming cost V 7 bases and J 1 base, with 7 bases left between them. The CDR3 is 12 residues long. CDR1 LNHDA and CDR2 SQIVND come from the germline V gene (reference sequence). In DNA form, the CDR3 reads TGTGCCAGTAAGGGGAGGAACACTGAAGCTTTCTTT. Its translation is CASKGRNTEAFF. The full variable domain, with the rest looked up from reference TRBV19 and TRBJ1-1, is DGGITQSPKYLFRKEGQNVTLSCEQNLNHDAMYWYRQDPGQGLRLIYYSQIVNDFQKGDIAEGYSVSREKKESFPLTVTSAQKNPTAFYLCASKGRNTEAFFGQGTRLTVV.

This chain links TRBV7-6 with TRBJ2-1; 11 bases align to TRBD2. The V and J ends lost 5 bases and 4 bases, in that order; junction bases with no gene match: 4. The length of the CDR3 is 15 residues. CDR1 and CDR2 (germline): SGHVS, FNYEAQ. The CDR3 nucleotides read TGTGCCAGCAGCGGTACTAGCGGGGGATACAATGAGCAGTTCTTC. It translates to CASSGTSGGYNEQFF.

This clonotype was detected ten times or more. The gene calls are TRBV3-1 and TRBJ2-1; TRBD2 aligns across 8 bases. CDR3 length equals 13 residues. CDR1 and CDR2 from the germline V gene are LGHDT and YNNKEL (reference sequence). J was trimmed by 15 bases and V by 6 bases; bases with no gene match: 13. The CDR3: CASRNSQGTSPFF. In DNA, the CDR3 is TGTGCCAGCAGAAACTCACAAGGGACTAGTCCGTTCTTC.

This clonotype was seen at least ten times. The chain joins TRBV5-1 to TRBJ1-1; 8 nucleotides align to TRBD1. V lost 3 bases and J lost 10; bases outside the gene matches: 5. Germline V gene lookup returns CDR1 SGHRS and CDR2 YFSETQ. The CDR3 sequence is 12 residues long. The CDR3 sequence is CASSYGQGGAFF. DNA of the CDR3: TGCGCCAGCAGCTACGGACAGGGTGGAGCTTTCTTT.

This clonotype was counted many times. The chain combines TRBV6-2 or TRBV6-3 with TRBJ1-5, with D possibly being TRBD1 (6 bases). In germline, CDR1 is MNHEY, CDR2 SVGEGT. The CDR3 has 17 residues. V gave up 2 bases and J gave up 5 bases, with 19 bases separating them. CDR3 sequence reads: CASSYRRQESAHQPQHF. The CDR3 DNA reads TGTGCCAGCAGTTACCGTCGACAGGAAAGCGCCCATCAGCCCCAGCATTTT.

The rearrangement links TRBV19 to TRBJ1-2, with TRBD1 identical over 9 bases. From germline, CDR1 is LNHDA and CDR2 SQIVND (reference sequence). V trimming: 7 bases; J trimming: 6 bases; junction bases outside the gene matches: 15. CDR3 length: 16 amino acids. CDR3 DNA sequence: TGTGCCAGTACGCGTATCCTGGGACAGGGACTCCATGGCTACACCTTC. This gives the protein CASTRILGQGLHGYTF.

This clonotype showed up many times. This chain connects TRBV10-3 to TRBJ1-1, with no clear D. This CDR3 region has 15 residues. Trimming cost V 6 bases and J 5 bases, with 19 bases left between them. Germline V gene lookup returns CDR1 ENHRY and CDR2 SYGVKD. The CDR3 sequence: CAISSGERGITEAFF. The CDR3 DNA reads TGTGCCATCAGCTCAGGCGAACGGGGTATAACTGAAGCTTTCTTT.

The chain couples TRBV7-3 to TRBJ2-7; D uncertain. The CDR3 consists of 15 residues. The germline gives CDR1 SGHTA, CDR2 FQGTGA. Trimming left V 1 base short and J 0 bases short, with 10 bases between. The CDR3 is CASSLMAASSYEQYF. In DNA form, the CDR3 reads TGTGCCAGCAGCTTAATGGCAGCTAGCTCCTACGAGCAGTACTTC.

This clonotype was counted many times. This chain links TRBV7-8 with TRBJ2-6; D gene ambiguous. The CDR3 consists of 18 residues. CDR1 and CDR2 (germline): SGHVS, FQNEAQ. Trimming took 2 bases from V and 1 from J, leaving 15 bases between them. CDR3 bases: TGTGCCAGCAGCTTATATTCGGCCGGACGTTCTGGGGCCAACGTCCTGACTTTC. Its translation is CASSLYSAGRSGANVLTF.

This clonotype occurred many times. The chain uses TRBV12-3 or TRBV12-4 and TRBJ1-5, with 9 bases aligning to TRBD1. Trimming removed 4 bases from V and 6 bases from J; junction bases left unmatched: 4. There are 14 residues in the CDR3. The CDR3 sequence: CASSSRDRAQPQHF. The CDR3 nucleotides are TGTGCCAGCAGTTCCCGGGACAGGGCTCAGCCCCAGCATTTT.

This clonotype has at least ten counts. The CDR3 sequence: CASSPGTGEQPQHF. In DNA form, the CDR3 reads TGTGCCAGCAGCCCTGGGACGGGGGAACAGCCCCAGCATTTT. The chain employs TRBV2 and TRBJ1-5, with TRBD1 as a possible D gene (5 bases). Germline V gene sequence: CDR1 SNHLY, CDR2 FYNNEI. The V and J ends lost 6 bases and 7 bases respectively, with 16 bases between them. The CDR3 length is 14 residues.

The rearrangement uses TRBV7-2 and TRBJ1-2; the D gene is possibly TRBD1 (6 bases). V shed 1 base and J shed 1 base, with 16 bases lying between them. The CDR3 spans 17 residues. The V gene's germline CDR1 is SGHTA and CDR2 FQGNSA. This CDR3 is CASSLDGPTGLNYGYTF. DNA for the CDR3: TGTGCCAGCAGCTTAGACGGTCCTACAGGGCTTAACTATGGCTACACCTTC.

Only a few counts were recorded for this clonotype. The junction departs from germline at one end; a sequencing error may be responsible. Written as DNA, the CDR3 is TGTGCCAGCCGCTTAGAATATACCCAGTACTTC. Translating gives CASRLEYTQYF. The V and J genes are TRBV7-2 and TRBJ2-5; D is unresolved. The CDR3 is 11 amino acids. Germline CDR1 SGHTA, CDR2 FQGNSA.

This clonotype was found many times. J is TRBJ1-2 and V is TRBV20-1; D is ambiguous. The germline gives CDR1 DFQATT, CDR2 SNEGSKA (reference sequence). The ends were cut back, 6 bases at V and 1 base at J, with 9 bases in the middle. The CDR3 covers 12 residues. The CDR3 protein is CSAGPLNYGYTF. CDR3 coding DNA: TGCAGTGCGGGCCCGCTTAACTATGGCTACACCTTC.

This clonotype was recorded at least ten times. The DNA of the CDR3 is TGTGCCAGCAGCAAGGGCGGTCCCCTGTCGAATGAAAAACTGTTTTTT. It codes for CASSKGGPLSNEKLFF. This chain connects TRBV7-9 to TRBJ1-4; no definite D call. The V and J ends lost 5 bases and 5 bases respectively, with 18 bases between them. Germline V gene lookup returns CDR1 SEHNR and CDR2 FQNEAQ (reference sequence). The length of the CDR3 is 16 residues. The full variable domain, rest sourced from reference TRBV7-9 and TRBJ1-4, is DTGVSQNPRHKITKRGQNVTFRCDPISEHNRLYWYRQTLGQGPEFLTYFQNEAQLEKSRLLSDRFSAERPKGSFSTLEIQRTEQGDSAMYLCASSKGGPLSNEKLFFGSGTQLSVL.

This clonotype was seen repeatedly, ten times or more. The V gene is TRBV20-1, the J gene TRBJ1-1; 7 nucleotides agree with TRBD1. After removal of 4 bases from V and 1 base from J, the junction contained 6 bases not matched to a gene. Germline assignment: CDR1 DFQATT and CDR2 SNEGSKA (reference sequence). The CDR3 runs 14 residues. CDR3 coding DNA: TGCAGTGCTAAGACAGGGTTTGGGAACACTGAAGCTTTCTTT. This sequence encodes CSAKTGFGNTEAFF.

The J gene is TRBJ2-1, the V gene TRBV4-2; 12 bases line up with TRBD2. The V and J ends lost 3 bases and 5 bases, in that order; junction bases with no gene match: 5. The CDR3 is made up of 16 amino acids. Germline V lookup: CDR1 LGHNA, CDR2 YNFKEQ. CDR3 protein: CASSHGLAGYNNEQFF. CDR3 bases: TGTGCCAGCAGCCACGGACTAGCGGGGTATAACAATGAGCAGTTCTTC.